This T cell receptor (beta chain) was identified during a study of response to subunit inactivated influenza vaccine. TCRdb re-called the RT-PCR reads through MiXCR, storing one row per CDR3 protein. Here the sample spans hundreds of thousands of distinct CDR3 sequences, approximately 11% being singletons. This clonotype was seen a few times. J was trimmed by 8 bases and V by 3 bases; bases with no gene match: 9. Looked up from germline, CDR1 is SGHVS and CDR2 is FNYEAQ. There are 16 residues in the CDR3. These same records also appear under a second study, on T cells expressing NK-cell markers. Turning to that study: Generation of TCR beta cDNA was performed by 5'RACE template switching incorporating UMIs. Repertoires of TCR beta were obtained from T cells sorted as CD3+CD56+NKG2C+, CD3+CD56+NKG2C- and CD3+CD56-NKG2C+. HCMV seropositivity characterized most of the eight sequenced donors, and seronegativity one.

The sequences come from PBMCs from blood, collected on the day of vaccination. The chain joins TRBV7-6 to TRBJ2-2; the match to TRBD1 covers 10 bases. The receptor was derived from a middle-aged man who received an inactivated influenza vaccine. This chain's CDR3 is CASSLDRQGAIGELFF. CDR3 bases: TGTGCCAGCAGCTTGGATCGACAGGGGGCGATTGGGGAGCTGTTTTTT.